This entry lists 4 T cell receptor beta chains sequenced from one sample in a study of T cells after yellow fever vaccination. TCRdb ran MiXCR on the 5' RACE reads and lists one entry per CDR3 protein. This table holds some 350,000 distinct CDR3 sequences, around 4.1% found once. The starting material was PBMCs, obtained 5 days after the yellow fever booster vaccination. The receptor set was obtained from a young man who received the YFV17D yellow fever vaccine.

This clonotype was found many times. The V gene is TRBV7-9, the J gene TRBJ2-3, with D unresolved. The germline V and J ends were trimmed by 5 bases and 2 bases, with 11 bases remaining between them. The germline V gene has CDR1 SEHNR and CDR2 FQNEAQ (reference sequence). CDR3 length: 14 amino acids. The CDR3 loop reads CASSPVGVTDTQYF. The CDR3 nucleotides read TGTGCCAGCAGCCCGGTAGGCGTCACAGATACGCAGTATTTT.

This clonotype was seen a handful of times. The chain combines TRBV28 with TRBJ2-7, with TRBD2 matching 7 bases. The CDR3 spans 14 residues. CDR1 MDHEN and CDR2 SYDVKM come from the germline V gene. Trimming at V came to 4 bases and at J to 2 bases, leaving 5 bases not matched to a gene. In DNA form, the CDR3 reads TGTGCCAGCAGTTCCGGGGGAGGGGCCTACGAGCAGTACGTC. It codes for CASSSGGGAYEQYV.

This clonotype was detected only a few times. The V gene is TRBV4-3, the J gene TRBJ1-1; D is unclear. The CDR3 contains 17 residues. CDR1 is LGHNA, CDR2 YSLEER, per germline. Trimming took off 0 bases at V and 0 bases at J, with 14 bases between the two ends. CDR3: CASSQDLLFQMNTEAFF. DNA of the CDR3: TGCGCCAGCAGCCAAGATCTTCTCTTCCAGATGAACACTGAAGCTTTCTTT.

This clonotype was recorded many times. This sequence joins TRBV6-1 and TRBJ1-2, with 8 nucleotides matching TRBD1. J was trimmed by 7 bases and V by 2 bases; bases with no gene match: 9. Per germline, CDR1 MNHNS and CDR2 SASEGT. This CDR3 has 15 residues. This CDR3 reads CASSESGQGAGGYTF. CDR3 DNA sequence: TGTGCCAGCAGTGAATCAGGGCAGGGGGCTGGTGGCTACACCTTC.